This TCR beta chain derives from a study of blood T cell repertoires in COVID-19. The CDR3 totals 15 residues. The germline gives CDR1 SGHDT, CDR2 YYEEEE. V lost 4 bases and J lost 5, with 15 bases in between. Living in 24 US areas, the participants were between roughly 18 and 90 years of age. Assay used: immunoSEQ multiplex PCR; TCRdb lists only in-frame clones, some missing. This table holds under 300,000 clones, 91% found once. V and J are TRBV5-6 and TRBJ2-2; D uncertain. The sequence was collected from a human donor in a cohort exposed to, infected with or recovered from COVID-19 (not recorded which). The donor label of this sample is uncertain. Material for sequencing was PBMCs or T cells enriched from blood (not recorded which). CDR3: CASSPTQDGTGELFF. The CDR3 DNA reads as TGTGCCAGCAGCCCGACTCAAGACGGTACCGGGGAGCTGTTTTTT.